A single sample is the source of the 25 T cell receptor beta chains below, sequenced in a study of radiotherapy plus CTLA-4 blockade in lung cancer. Assay: immunoSEQ multiplex PCR; the TCRdb copy retains only in-frame clones and omits some. This table has about 36,000 clones, just under 75% appearing once. The sequenced sample was peripheral blood, obtained from a patient treated with radiotherapy plus ipilimumab. The receptors come from a human donor with non-small cell lung cancer who had stable disease on radiotherapy plus ipilimumab.

This chain links TRBV21-1 with TRBJ1-3. TRBV21-1 counts as a pseudogene. The CDR3 has 15 amino acids. The CDR3 region is CASSKGIDSGNTIYF. CDR3 DNA: TGTGCCAGCAGCAAAGGCATAGACTCTGGAAACACCATATATTTT.

The chain is built from TRBV9 and TRBJ1-5, with TRBD1 as a possible D gene (6 bases). Germline V gives CDR1 SGDLS, CDR2 YYNGEE. The CDR3 extends over 13 amino acids. Trimming cost V 0 bases and J 5 bases, with 6 bases left between them. CDR3 bases: TGTGCCAGCAGCGTAGACAGGGATCAGCCCCAGCATTTT. It encodes CASSVDRDQPQHF. The whole variable domain, remainder taken from reference TRBV9 and TRBJ1-5, is DSGVTQTPKHLITATGQRVTLRCSPRSGDLSVYWYQQSLDQGLQFLIQYYNGEERAKGNILERFSAQQFPDLHSELNLSSLELGDSALYFCASSVDRDQPQHFGDGTRLSIL.

The J gene is TRBJ2-2, the V gene TRBV9; 8 nucleotides agree with TRBD2. Germline V gene sequence: CDR1 SGDLS, CDR2 YYNGEE. The CDR3 is 15 residues long. Trimming at V came to 3 bases and at J to 1 base, leaving 2 bases not matched to a gene. The chain's CDR3 is CASSAGLGNTGELFF. The CDR3 nucleotides are TGTGCCAGCAGCGCGGGACTAGGGAACACCGGGGAGCTGTTTTTT.

V gene TRBV15 combines with J gene TRBJ2-4; 8 bases are a match to TRBD2. This CDR3 has 14 residues. The V gene's germline CDR1 is LNHNV and CDR2 YYDKDF (reference sequence). V dropped 6 bases and J dropped 6; count of bases not matched to a gene: 7. This CDR3 is CATRESGGANIQYF. CDR3 DNA: TGTGCCACCAGAGAGAGCGGGGGCGCAAACATTCAGTACTTC.

This rearrangement joins TRBV11-3 to TRBJ1-3; TRBD1 agrees at 7 bases. The V and J ends lost 5 bases and 2 bases, in that order; junction bases with no gene match: 3. Looked up from germline, CDR1 is SGHNT and CDR2 is YENEEA. This CDR3 is 14 amino acids long. The CDR3 DNA reads as TGTGCCAGCAGCCCAGGGGGAACTGGAAACACCATATATTTT. Residues: CASSPGGTGNTIYF. Complete variable domain (other parts from reference TRBV11-3 and TRBJ1-3): EAGVVQSPRYKIIEKKQPVAFWCNPISGHNTLYWYLQNLGQGPELLIRYENEEAVDDSQLPKDRFSAERLKGVDSTLKIQPAELGDSAVYLCASSPGGTGNTIYFGEGSWLTVV.

The chain employs TRBV7-2 and TRBJ1-2; the match to TRBD1 covers 7 bases. The length of the CDR3 is 14 residues. Germline-derived CDR1 and CDR2 are SGHTA and FQGNSA. With 5 bases clipped from V and 4 bases from J, the junction kept 7 bases outside the gene matches. The CDR3 reads CASSHGAGGYGYTF. CDR3 nucleotide sequence: TGTGCCAGCAGCCACGGGGCAGGGGGCTATGGCTACACCTTC.

The V and J genes are TRBV2 and TRBJ2-3; 9 bases fit TRBD2. The CDR3 spans 16 residues. CDR1 is SNHLY and CDR2 is FYNNEI in the germline V gene. V lost 6 bases, J lost 2 bases, and 9 bases stayed unmatched. The CDR3 nucleotides read TGTGCCAGCAGCGCAGGGACTAGCCGTCTCACAGATACGCAGTATTTT. Translating it yields CASSAGTSRLTDTQYF.

This clone was detected a few times. The rearrangement uses TRBV15 and TRBJ1-2; D call uncertain. This CDR3 comprises 14 residues. V lost 0 bases, J lost 8 bases, and 13 bases lay in between. Germline CDR1 LNHNV, CDR2 YYDKDF (reference sequence). The CDR3 here is CATSRDYPPGGYTF. CDR3 DNA: TGTGCCACCAGCAGAGATTATCCTCCCGGGGGCTACACCTTC.

This clone occurred a few times. The chain recombines TRBV7-6 with TRBJ2-3, with 8 bases matching TRBD1. The CDR3 contains 15 residues. Germline V lookup: CDR1 SGHVS, CDR2 FNYEAQ. V dropped 5 bases and J dropped 0; count of bases not matched to a gene: 4. In DNA, the CDR3 is TGTGCCAGCAGCACCGGACAGGGCAGCACAGATACGCAGTATTTT. Translation gives CASSTGQGSTDTQYF.

This clone was seen a few times. The chain couples TRBV7-8 to TRBJ1-5; 12 bases are shared with TRBD1. CDR1 is SGHVS, CDR2 FQNEAQ, per germline. CDR3 size: 16 residues. Germline trimming cut 5 bases from V and 4 bases from J; bases unmatched to any gene: 6. For the CDR3, the DNA is TGTGCCAGCAGCGCCCGGGACAGGGGGCTTAATCAGCCCCAGCATTTT. It is translated as CASSARDRGLNQPQHF. Full variable domain (missing parts from reference TRBV7-8 and TRBJ1-5): GAGVSQSPRYKVAKRGQDVALRCDPISGHVSLFWYQQALGQGPEFLTYFQNEAQLDKSGLPSDRFFAERPEGSVSTLKIQRTQQEDSAVYLCASSARDRGLNQPQHFGDGTRLSIL.

The rearrangement joins TRBV7-9 to TRBJ1-2, with TRBD1 matching 7 bases. Germline V gene data show CDR1 as SEHNR and CDR2 as FQNEAQ (reference sequence). Germline trimming cut 3 bases from V and 4 bases from J; bases unmatched to any gene: 8. This CDR3 has 15 residues. The chain's CDR3 is CASSFGQVLGYGYTF. CDR3 DNA: TGTGCCAGCAGCTTCGGACAGGTCCTGGGCTATGGCTACACCTTC.

V gene TRBV30 combines with J gene TRBJ1-2; TRBD1 might be the D (6 bases). V lost 3 bases, J lost 0 bases, and 11 bases lay in between. Germline V gives CDR1 GTSNPN, CDR2 SVGIG (reference sequence). The CDR3 has 14 amino acids. The CDR3 nucleotides read TGTGCCTGGAGACAAAGACAGGCTAACTATGGCTACACCTTC. Encoded protein: CAWRQRQANYGYTF.

V and J are TRBV5-4 and TRBJ2-3; TRBD2 matches at 14 bases. Germline CDR1 reads SGHNT; CDR2 reads YYREEE (reference sequence). The CDR3 loop spans 16 amino acids. V lost 4 bases and J lost 10; bases outside the gene matches: 11. Written as DNA, the CDR3 is TGTGCCAGCAGCCCCGGGACTAGCGGGGGATCTGTTCCGCAGTATTTT. Protein: CASSPGTSGGSVPQYF.

The chain links TRBV19 to TRBJ1-1; 7 bases are shared with TRBD1. Germline values: CDR1 LNHDA, CDR2 SQIVND (reference sequence). The CDR3 sequence is 11 residues long. V lost 6 bases, J lost 6 bases, and 1 base stayed unmatched. The CDR3 reads CASSDRAEAFF. CDR3 nucleotide sequence: TGTGCCAGTAGCGACAGGGCTGAAGCTTTCTTT.

The chain couples TRBV5-5 to TRBJ1-2, with unresolved D. Germline V gene data show CDR1 as SGHKS and CDR2 as YYEKEE (reference sequence). V was clipped by 0 bases and J by 4 bases, with 13 bases between them. This CDR3 is 15 amino acids long. The CDR3 DNA sequence: TGTGCCAGCAGCTTGGAATCCGGAGGAGGCTATGGCTACACCTTC. Translation: CASSLESGGGYGYTF.

CDR3 DNA sequence: TGCGCCAGCAGCCAAGATCCCAGCTCCTATAATTCACCCCTCCACTTT. Its translation: CASSQDPSSYNSPLHF. V and J are TRBV4-1 and TRBJ1-6; unclear D gene. V lost 0 bases and J lost 0, with 6 bases in between. The germline gives CDR1 MGHRA, CDR2 YSYEKL. The CDR3 contains 16 residues.

The chain joins TRBV2 to TRBJ2-7; perhaps TRBD1 as D (5 bases). The V gene's germline CDR1 is SNHLY and CDR2 FYNNEI. The CDR3 runs to 14 residues. V dropped 6 bases and J dropped 6 bases, with 18 bases sitting between them. The CDR3 DNA follows: TGTGCCAGCAGGGGGCGTCTGTCACCAGCCGAGCAGTACTTC. This encodes CASRGRLSPAEQYF.

The chain has TRBV6-5 and TRBJ2-7; D might be TRBD2 (7 bases). Looked up from germline, CDR1 is MNHEY and CDR2 is SVGAGI. This CDR3 comprises 15 residues. Between the trimmed V and J ends, which lost 0 bases and 6 bases, there was a span of 15 bases. The DNA for the CDR3 is TGTGCCAGCAGTTACTCGTGGGGGGGCAACTCCGAGCAGTACTTC. Protein product: CASSYSWGGNSEQYF.

The chain uses TRBV6-5 and TRBJ1-5; 8 bases map to TRBD1. Germline V lookup: CDR1 MNHEY, CDR2 SVGAGI. There are 15 residues in the CDR3. The J segment lost 4 bases and the V segment lost 4 bases, leaving 6 bases of the junction unmatched. The CDR3 loop is CASSLQTGVNQPQHF. Here the CDR3 DNA reads TGTGCCAGCAGTTTACAGACAGGGGTTAATCAGCCCCAGCATTTT.

Here the CDR3 DNA reads TGTGCCAGCAGCTATAAAACCGGGACAGGGGTTGACACCGGGGAGCTGTTTTTT. Protein: CASSYKTGTGVDTGELFF. V and J are TRBV7-6 and TRBJ2-2, with 10 positions matching TRBD1. V trimming: 4 bases; J trimming: 3 bases; junction bases outside the gene matches: 11. The CDR3 length is 18 residues. Germline CDR1 and CDR2: SGHVS and FNYEAQ.

The gene calls are TRBV7-2 and TRBJ2-7, with D maybe TRBD2 (7 bases). The CDR3 is 17 residues long. Germline V gene sequence: CDR1 SGHTA, CDR2 FQGNSA. Trimming cost V 0 bases and J 6 bases, with 21 bases left between them. DNA of the CDR3: TGTGCCAGCAGCTTAGCGGGAGGGGGGCAAGTTCTTTCCGAGCAGTACTTC. It codes for CASSLAGGGQVLSEQYF.

V usage is TRBV5-1 and J usage is TRBJ2-5; a possible D gene is TRBD1 (6 bases). The DNA end is a closer match to TRBJ2-7, so the J assignment may be wrong. This CDR3 has 16 residues. The germline gives CDR1 SGHRS, CDR2 YFSETQ. CDR3 bases: TGCGCCAGCAGCTTCCTGGACAGCGCCACGTCCTACGAGCAGTACTTC. Encoded protein: CASSFLDSATSYEQYF.

This clone was detected once. The chain joins TRBV5-5 to TRBJ1-2, with a weak D call TRBD1 (6 bases). This CDR3 comprises 15 residues. V was cut by 1 base and J by 4 bases, with 14 bases left in between. Per germline, CDR1 SGHKS and CDR2 YYEKEE (reference sequence). The CDR3 loop is CASSLSWQGTYGYTF. Written as DNA, the CDR3 is TGTGCCAGCAGCTTGAGCTGGCAGGGGACCTATGGCTACACCTTC. The complete variable domain, with remaining parts taken from reference TRBV5-5 and TRBJ1-2, reads DAGVTQSPTHLIKTRGQQVTLRCSPISGHKSVSWYQQVLGQGPQFIFQYYEKEERGRGNFPDRFSARQFPNYSSELNVNALLLGDSALYLCASSLSWQGTYGYTFGSGTRLTVV.

This clone was found many times. The chain employs TRBV30 and TRBJ2-1, with 9 nucleotides matching TRBD1. The CDR3 extends over 17 amino acids. Germline V gene data show CDR1 as GTSNPN and CDR2 as SVGIG (reference sequence). V lost 2 bases and J lost 0; bases outside the gene matches: 8. CDR3 in DNA: TGTGCCTGGAGTCGGGGACAGGGCCTTAACTCCTACAATGAGCAGTTCTTC. Translated: CAWSRGQGLNSYNEQFF.

V gene TRBV2 combines with J gene TRBJ2-3; unclear D gene. The V and J ends lost 0 bases and 3 bases respectively, with 13 bases between them. The CDR3 extends over 16 amino acids. The V gene's germline CDR1 is SNHLY and CDR2 FYNNEI. CDR3 nucleotide sequence: TGTGCCAGCAGTGAAGCGCGGAGAAGCACAACAGATACGCAGTATTTT. Protein sequence: CASSEARRSTTDTQYF.